The clone carrying this TCR beta chain was counted only a few times. Its target is not known. TCRdb passed the reads through MiXCR, listing each CDR3 protein once. The sample holds about a million distinct CDR3 sequences, approximately 31% seen once. This sample is drawn from a study of T cell repertoires in cytomegalovirus infection. The wider study: Signatures in public TCR beta sequences pointed to both CMV infection and matching HLA type.

The CDR3 covers 15 residues. J lost 4 bases, V lost 2 bases, and 6 bases had no gene match. Germline CDR1 reads MNHEY; CDR2 reads SMNVEV (reference sequence). The TCR originated in a human donor in good health (CMV status not recorded). Some clones in this sample may be carry-over from other donors' samples. V usage is TRBV27 and J usage is TRBJ2-7; 9 nucleotides align to TRBD1. The material was cultured CD8+ T cells from PBMCs, obtained from culture after CMV antigen stimulation. CDR3 nucleotides: TGTGCCAGCAGTTTAAGGGACAGGGCGACGTACGAGCAGTACTTC. Protein product: CASSLRDRATYEQYF.